This TCR beta chain is from a study of cytomegalovirus exposure and HLA in healthy donors. Germline V CDR1 and CDR2: MNHEY, SMNVEV (reference sequence). The length of the CDR3 is 16 residues. Trimming cost V 4 bases and J 0 bases, with 10 bases left between them. This clone has a handful of counts. The PCR had 60 Vbeta and 13 Jbeta primers. Repertoires were generated with immunoSEQ multiplex PCR, while TCRdb's copy carries only in-frame clones and drops some. The data show about 130,000 clones, with 75% to 85% seen just once and 2% to 3% held by the top ten. The chain has TRBV27 and TRBJ2-6; no firm D call. The material sequenced was PBMCs. This TCR came from a man between 25 and 39 years old in good health and CMV-seronegative. The chain's CDR3 is CASSSVIPSGANVLTF. The DNA of the CDR3 is TGTGCCAGCAGTTCAGTCATCCCCTCTGGGGCCAACGTCCTGACTTTC.